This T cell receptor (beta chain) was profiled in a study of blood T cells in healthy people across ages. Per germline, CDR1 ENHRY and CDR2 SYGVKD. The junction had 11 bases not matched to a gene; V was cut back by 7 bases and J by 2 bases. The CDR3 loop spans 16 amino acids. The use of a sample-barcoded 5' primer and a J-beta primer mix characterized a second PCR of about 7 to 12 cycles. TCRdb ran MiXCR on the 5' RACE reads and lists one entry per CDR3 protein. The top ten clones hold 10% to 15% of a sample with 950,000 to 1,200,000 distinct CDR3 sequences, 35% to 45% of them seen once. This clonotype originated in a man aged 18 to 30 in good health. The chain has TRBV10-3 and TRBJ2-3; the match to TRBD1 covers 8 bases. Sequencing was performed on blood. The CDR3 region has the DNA TGTGCCATCACCACAGGGGGATTAGGGCACACAGATACGCAGTATTTT. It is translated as CAITTGGLGHTDTQYF.